This TCR beta chain comes out of a study of T cell changes during pregnancy in multiple sclerosis. This CDR3 region has 12 residues. V dropped 4 bases and J dropped 5; count of bases not matched to a gene: 1. The germline V gene encodes CDR1 SQVTM and CDR2 ANQGSEA. The protocol was immunoSEQ multiplex PCR, while the TCRdb copy is restricted to in-frame clones and leaves out a portion. The table lists just under 65,000 clones, around 97% of them singletons. The rearrangement links TRBV29-1 to TRBJ1-2; TRBD1 matches at 10 bases. The specimen comprised CD8+ T cells from peripheral blood mononuclear cells, sampled after pregnancy. The clonotype comes from a female donor with multiple sclerosis, enrolled in a pregnancy study. The CDR3 DNA reads TGCAGCGTTGGGGACAGGGGATATGGCTACACCTTC. It encodes CSVGDRGYGYTF.